One and the same sample provided the 17 T cell receptor beta chains below, sequenced in a study of shared clonotypes between healthy human individuals. Clones were sequenced by immunoSEQ multiplex PCR, and TCRdb holds only the in-frame ones, with some missing. Found here are some 2,000,000 clones, 95% of them singletons; the top ten hold roughly 0.13%. What was sequenced was naive CD4+ T cells sorted from blood. As to subset: CD45RA+ positively selected. The receptors were gathered from a man aged 18 to 29 in good health.

With regard to this clone: The same CDR3 arises from other DNA sequences in this sample as well. The chain couples TRBV7-2 to TRBJ1-1, with D unresolved. Germline V CDR1 and CDR2: SGHTA, FQGNSA. CDR3 size: 14 residues. Trimming left V 1 base short and J 1 base short, with 7 bases between. The CDR3 DNA follows: TGTGCCAGCAGCTTAGGGGGAAAGAACACTGAAGCTTTCTTT. Amino acid sequence: CASSLGGKNTEAFF.

The count of this clone is one. The rearrangement uses TRBV6-1 and TRBJ1-6, with 7 nucleotides matching TRBD1. The CDR3 is 15 amino acids. Germline V gives CDR1 MNHNS, CDR2 SASEGT. J gave up 2 bases and V 4 bases, and 2 bases lay outside the gene matches. The CDR3 bases are TGTGCCAGCAGTGCGGGACAGACCTATAATTCACCCCTCCACTTT. Amino acid sequence: CASSAGQTYNSPLHF.

The gene calls are TRBV10-3 and TRBJ2-7; the D gene is possibly TRBD1 (5 bases). The CDR3 runs 13 residues. The germline V gene has CDR1 ENHRY and CDR2 SYGVKD. The ends were cut back, 10 bases at V and 0 bases at J, with 13 bases in the middle. CDR3 protein: CATTAFTSYEQYF. DNA of the CDR3: TGTGCCACGACAGCCTTTACCTCCTACGAGCAGTACTTC.

The chain links TRBV30 to TRBJ2-7, with 10 bases that match TRBD1. J gave up 5 bases and V 3 bases, and 7 bases lay outside the gene matches. The CDR3 runs to 14 residues. In germline, CDR1 is GTSNPN, CDR2 SVGIG (reference sequence). The CDR3 DNA is TGTGCCTGGAGGCGGGACAGGGGATCCCACGAGCAGTACTTC. Translating gives CAWRRDRGSHEQYF.

This clone appeared once. The gene calls are TRBV5-4 and TRBJ2-3; D uncertain. V was clipped by 0 bases and J by 1 base, with 12 bases between them. The CDR3 contains 16 residues. Looked up from germline, CDR1 is SGHNT and CDR2 is YYREEE (reference sequence). DNA for the CDR3: TGTGCCAGCAGCTTGGACGGCACCCCCGGCACAGATACGCAGTATTTT. As protein: CASSLDGTPGTDTQYF.

This chain uses TRBV30 with TRBJ2-7; maybe TRBD1 (7 bases). Trimming removed 8 bases at V and 1 base at J, with 9 bases between. Germline V CDR1 and CDR2: GTSNPN, SVGIG (reference sequence). The CDR3 runs to 11 residues. The CDR3 loop reads CAAGQSYEQYF. In DNA, the CDR3 is TGTGCCGCGGGACAGTCCTACGAGCAGTACTTC.

The V call is TRBV7-9, the J call TRBJ1-1; no clear D gene. There are 14 residues in the CDR3. V dropped 3 bases and J dropped 7 bases, with 15 bases sitting between them. The germline gives CDR1 SEHNR, CDR2 FQNEAQ (reference sequence). The CDR3 coding sequence is TGTGCCAGCAGCTTGGGAGTTAGTAGCGGTGAAGCTTTCTTT. This gives the protein CASSLGVSSGEAFF.

The chain is built from TRBV9 and TRBJ2-1; D may be TRBD2 (6 bases). Trimming stripped 3 bases from V and 8 bases from J, with 24 bases between. Germline V gene sequence: CDR1 SGDLS, CDR2 YYNGEE. The CDR3 loop spans 17 amino acids. The CDR3 coding sequence is TGTGCCAGCAGCGGAGAGTTGGTAACGGGAGTGGGATATGAGCAGTTCTTC. The encoded protein is CASSGELVTGVGYEQFF.

The V call is TRBV7-9, the J call TRBJ2-1; 9 positions agree with TRBD1. The junction had 6 bases not matched to a gene; V was cut back by 5 bases and J by 4 bases. Germline CDR1 is SEHNR and CDR2 is FQNEAQ (reference sequence). This CDR3 comprises 15 residues. The CDR3: CASSQGQGIYNEQFF. Written as DNA, the CDR3 is TGTGCCAGCAGCCAAGGACAGGGGATATACAATGAGCAGTTCTTC.

The chain joins TRBV9 to TRBJ2-1; D might be TRBD1 (5 bases). Germline CDR1 reads SGDLS; CDR2 reads YYNGEE. Trimming removed 0 bases from V and 2 bases from J, with 9 bases in between. The CDR3 extends over 15 amino acids. The DNA for the CDR3 is TGTGCCAGCAGCGTAGCTGGGGCAACCTACAATGAGCAGTTCTTC. Its protein product is CASSVAGATYNEQFF.

The chain has TRBV25-1 and TRBJ2-5, with 9 bases aligning to TRBD2. The V segment lost 2 bases and the J segment 0 bases; nucleotides outside the gene matches: 4. CDR1 and CDR2 from the germline V gene are MGHDK and SYGVNS. The CDR3 totals 16 residues. In nucleotides, the CDR3 is TGTGCCAGCAGTGAAGCGGGGGGGCCCGACCAAGAGACCCAGTACTTC. Protein product: CASSEAGGPDQETQYF.

Notes on this clone: A read error is possible here, since a much larger clone lies one base away. The rearrangement joins TRBV5-1 to TRBJ1-4; 9 bases agree with TRBD1. V trimming: 4 bases; J trimming: 10 bases; junction bases outside the gene matches: 11. Germline CDR1 SGHRS, CDR2 YFSETQ. The CDR3 length is 15 residues. CDR3 region: CASSRTTGGYGKLFF. DNA for the CDR3: TGCGCCAGCAGCCGCACGACAGGGGGGTATGGAAAACTGTTTTTT.

This chain connects TRBV7-9 to TRBJ2-3; D not resolved. The CDR3 has 12 amino acids. Germline V lookup: CDR1 SEHNR, CDR2 FQNEAQ (reference sequence). V shed 5 bases and J shed 6 bases, with 9 bases lying between them. CDR3 sequence (DNA): TGTGCCAGCAGCCCTCTGAGGGATACGCAGTATTTT. This gives the protein CASSPLRDTQYF.

This clone has a single count. The genes are TRBV5-3 and TRBJ2-4; D might be TRBD2 (7 bases). TRBV5-3 is an ORF; its function is uncertain. There are 19 residues in the CDR3. V lost 0 bases, J lost 3 bases, and 22 bases lay in between. The CDR3 protein is CARSLESFGRGRGKNIQYF. As DNA, the CDR3 is TGTGCCAGAAGCTTGGAGAGTTTTGGGCGGGGGCGAGGCAAAAACATTCAGTACTTC.

The gene calls are TRBV4-3 and TRBJ1-4, with 9 bases fitting TRBD1. Looked up from germline, CDR1 is LGHNA and CDR2 is YSLEER. This CDR3 has 18 amino acids. V lost 0 bases to trimming and J lost 8 bases; unmatched junction nucleotides: 13. CDR3 bases: TGCGCCAGCAGCCAAGAGCCCCCTCAGACAGGGGGGAAGGAAAAACTGTTTTTT. Translated, it gives CASSQEPPQTGGKEKLFF.

The rearrangement joins TRBV18 to TRBJ2-5; 10 positions match TRBD2. J was trimmed by 8 bases and V by 4 bases; bases with no gene match: 7. The CDR3 runs to 14 residues. From germline, CDR1 is KGHSH and CDR2 LQKENI. The DNA for the CDR3 is TGTGCCAGCTCACTAGGGACTAGCGCCGGCACCCAGTACTTC. It is translated as CASSLGTSAGTQYF.

The rearrangement joins TRBV6-5 to TRBJ2-3, with TRBD1 identical over 10 bases. V gave up 8 bases and J gave up 3 bases; unmatched junction bases: 5. Germline V gene sequence: CDR1 MNHEY, CDR2 SVGAGI. The CDR3 contains 14 residues. This chain's CDR3 is CASAADRGTDTQYF. CDR3 sequence (DNA): TGTGCCAGCGCAGCGGACAGGGGGACAGATACGCAGTATTTT.